The 22 T cell receptor beta chains in this list originate from one sample, sequenced in a study of blood T cell repertoires in COVID-19. The repertoire was sequenced with immunoSEQ multiplex PCR; TCRdb's copy has only in-frame clones and lacks some. Of roughly 170,000 clones listed, approximately 87% are singletons. Sequenced sample: peripheral blood. These TCRs come from a man aged 65 to 79 with active or convalescent COVID-19.

The CDR3 sequence: CAWSRPGIPSEKLFF. CDR3 nucleotide sequence: TGTGCCTGGAGTCGACCCGGGATACCAAGTGAAAAACTGTTTTTT. The chain carries TRBV30 and TRBJ1-4; the D is unclear. Germline assignment: CDR1 GTSNPN and CDR2 SVGIG (reference sequence). Trimming removed 2 bases from V and 7 bases from J, with 17 bases in between. The CDR3 runs to 15 residues.

The V gene is TRBV19, the J gene TRBJ2-1; tentative D call: TRBD1 (6 bases). Per the germline V gene, CDR1 is LNHDA and CDR2 is SQIVND (reference sequence). The CDR3 loop spans 18 amino acids. With 1 base removed from V and 6 bases from J, the gap between germline ends came to 22 bases. In nucleotides, the CDR3 is TGTGCCAGTAGTATAGGGAGGCCAGGGGTCGCGCCATTCAATGAGCAGTTCTTC. Amino acid sequence: CASSIGRPGVAPFNEQFF. Complete variable domain (other parts from reference TRBV19 and TRBJ2-1): DGGITQSPKYLFRKEGQNVTLSCEQNLNHDAMYWYRQDPGQGLRLIYYSQIVNDFQKGDIAEGYSVSREKKESFPLTVTSAQKNPTAFYLCASSIGRPGVAPFNEQFFGPGTRLTVL.

Points on this clone: The sample contains more than one DNA sequence encoding this CDR3. The V call is TRBV19, the J call TRBJ2-5; D not resolved. Trimming removed 3 bases from V and 5 bases from J, with 4 bases in between. The CDR3 contains 11 residues. Germline-derived CDR1 and CDR2 are LNHDA and SQIVND (reference sequence). CDR3: CASSMRETQYF. CDR3 DNA sequence: TGTGCCAGTAGTATGCGGGAGACCCAGTACTTC.

This sequence joins TRBV11-3 and TRBJ2-1, with 9 bases matching TRBD1. From germline, CDR1 is SGHNT and CDR2 YENEEA. V was clipped by 4 bases and J by 4 bases; unmatched bases: 5. The CDR3 is made up of 15 amino acids. CDR3 residues: CASSSGTGFYNEQFF. For the CDR3, the DNA is TGTGCCAGCAGCTCCGGGACAGGGTTTTACAATGAGCAGTTCTTC. Full variable domain (remainder filled in from reference TRBV11-3 and TRBJ2-1): EAGVVQSPRYKIIEKKQPVAFWCNPISGHNTLYWYLQNLGQGPELLIRYENEEAVDDSQLPKDRFSAERLKGVDSTLKIQPAELGDSAVYLCASSSGTGFYNEQFFGPGTRLTVL.

The CDR3 region has the DNA TGTGCCACCTCTGTCCGTAATTCACCCCTCCACTTT. Translating gives CATSVRNSPLHF. The chain carries TRBV15 and TRBJ1-6, with D uncertain. V was clipped by 8 bases and J by 6 bases, with 8 bases between them. Germline CDR1 is LNHNV and CDR2 is YYDKDF (reference sequence). The CDR3 consists of 12 residues.

A remark on this clone: Other DNA sequences in the same sample also yield this CDR3. The CDR3: CASSSSGDTQYF. Here the CDR3 DNA reads TGTGCCAGCAGCTCGAGCGGAGATACGCAGTATTTT. The J gene is TRBJ2-3, the V gene TRBV11-2; tentatively, D is TRBD2 (5 bases). This CDR3 comprises 12 residues. V lost 4 bases and J lost 5, with 7 bases in between. CDR1 SGHAT and CDR2 FQNNGV come from the germline V gene.

V and J are TRBV29-1 and TRBJ2-7; possible D gene TRBD1, 5 bases. This CDR3 comprises 12 residues. The V gene lost 4 bases and the J gene lost 6 bases, with 13 bases spanning the gap. CDR1 SQVTM and CDR2 ANQGSEA come from the germline V gene. CDR3 in amino acids: CSVAPDTREQYF. For the CDR3, the DNA is TGCAGCGTTGCACCGGACACCCGCGAGCAGTACTTC.

The rearrangement uses TRBV28 and TRBJ1-2, with D maybe TRBD1 (5 bases). The CDR3 sequence is 14 residues long. V lost 2 bases to trimming and J lost 7 bases, with 14 bases between them. The V gene's germline CDR1 is MDHEN and CDR2 SYDVKM. Here the CDR3 reads CASSLPSHGGGYTF. The CDR3 region has the DNA TGTGCCAGCAGTTTACCCTCCCACGGGGGTGGCTACACCTTC.

The chain carries TRBV7-2 and TRBJ1-1, with a possible D match to TRBD1 (5 bases). The CDR3 covers 15 residues. The germline V and J ends were trimmed by 4 bases and 1 base, with 13 bases remaining between them. Looked up from germline, CDR1 is SGHTA and CDR2 is FQGNSA. CDR3 region: CASSYVGRGNTEAFF. For the CDR3, the DNA is TGTGCCAGCAGCTATGTGGGGCGGGGGAACACTGAAGCTTTCTTT. The full variable domain, its missing parts supplied by reference TRBV7-2 and TRBJ1-1, is GAGVSQSPSNKVTEKGKDVELRCDPISGHTALYWYRQSLGQGLEFLIYFQGNSAPDKSGLPSDRFSAERTGGSVSTLTIQRTQQEDSAVYLCASSYVGRGNTEAFFGQGTRLTVV.

The rearrangement links TRBV6-1 to TRBJ1-2; 9 positions agree with TRBD1. Germline trimming cut 2 bases from V and 8 bases from J; bases unmatched to any gene: 9. Germline V lookup: CDR1 MNHNS, CDR2 SASEGT. The CDR3 runs to 15 residues. CDR3 loop: CASSERQQGAKGYTF. The CDR3 bases are TGTGCCAGCAGTGAAAGGCAACAGGGGGCTAAAGGCTACACCTTC.

The chain combines TRBV6-1 with TRBJ2-5; 9 nucleotides agree with TRBD2. The germline V gene encodes CDR1 MNHNS and CDR2 SASEGT. Trimming took 4 bases from V and 0 from J; bases not matched to a gene: 9. The CDR3 has 17 residues. CDR3 residues: CASSVSTRGGYQETQYF. In DNA form, the CDR3 reads TGTGCCAGCAGTGTGTCCACGCGGGGGGGGTACCAAGAGACCCAGTACTTC.

The rearrangement uses TRBV5-1 and TRBJ2-5; 8 bases are a match to TRBD1. CDR3 length: 15 amino acids. Germline lookup yields CDR1 SGHRS and CDR2 YFSETQ. The V segment lost 0 bases and the J segment 5 bases; nucleotides outside the gene matches: 6. DNA of the CDR3: TGCGCCAGCAGCTTGGTCCCCAGGGGGCTGGAGACCCAGTACTTC. Protein: CASSLVPRGLETQYF.

This chain links TRBV5-1 with TRBJ2-5, with D possibly TRBD1 on 6 matching bases. Per germline, CDR1 SGHRS and CDR2 YFSETQ. Trimming removed 4 bases from V and 5 bases from J, with 12 bases in between. This CDR3 is built from 13 residues. The DNA of the CDR3 is TGCGCCAGCAGCCCGGACAGCTTGGAGACCCAGTACTTC. It codes for CASSPDSLETQYF.

V is TRBV15 and J is TRBJ1-1; no definite D call. The V gene lost 1 base and the J gene lost 4 bases, with 10 bases spanning the gap. Germline CDR1 LNHNV, CDR2 YYDKDF (reference sequence). The CDR3 is made up of 14 amino acids. CDR3 in amino acids: CATSRGGIATEAFF. The CDR3 region has the DNA TGTGCCACCAGCAGAGGAGGGATTGCCACTGAAGCTTTCTTT.

This clone turned up a few times. The V call is TRBV7-9, the J call TRBJ1-6; tentatively, D is TRBD1 (6 bases). The CDR3 loop spans 15 amino acids. The germline CDR1 and CDR2 sequences are SEHNR and FQNEAQ (reference sequence). V gave up 2 bases and J gave up 10 bases, with 15 bases separating them. The CDR3 nucleotides are TGTGCCAGCAGCTTAAGTGGCAGGGGAAACTCACCCCTCCACTTT. Translated, it gives CASSLSGRGNSPLHF.

This clone was detected only once. The gene calls are TRBV28 and TRBJ1-4, with D possibly being TRBD1 (5 bases). Trimming pared 2 bases from V and 5 bases from J, leaving 9 bases between. The V gene's germline CDR1 is MDHEN and CDR2 SYDVKM. This CDR3 is built from 14 residues. CDR3 amino acids: CASSLMQGNEKLFF. DNA of the CDR3: TGTGCCAGCAGTTTAATGCAGGGAAATGAAAAACTGTTTTTT. Supplemented by reference TRBV28 and TRBJ1-4, the full variable domain reads DVKVTQSSRYLVKRTGEKVFLECVQDMDHENMFWYRQDPGLGLRLIYFSYDVKMKEKGDIPEGYSVSREKKERFSLILESASTNQTSMYLCASSLMQGNEKLFFGSGTQLSVL.

The chain carries TRBV7-8 and TRBJ2-2; D remains unclear. Trimming took 7 bases from V and 0 from J, leaving 21 bases between them. Germline CDR1 SGHVS, CDR2 FQNEAQ. This CDR3 has 18 amino acids. The CDR3: CASTPPAWARANTGELFF. The CDR3 DNA follows: TGTGCCAGCACCCCCCCGGCATGGGCACGAGCGAACACCGGGGAGCTGTTTTTT. The full variable domain, rest sourced from reference TRBV7-8 and TRBJ2-2, is GAGVSQSPRYKVAKRGQDVALRCDPISGHVSLFWYQQALGQGPEFLTYFQNEAQLDKSGLPSDRFFAERPEGSVSTLKIQRTQQEDSAVYLCASTPPAWARANTGELFFGEGSRLTVL.

J is TRBJ2-1 and V is TRBV7-8, with TRBD2 matching over 7 bases. V lost 5 bases to trimming and J lost 5 bases; unmatched junction nucleotides: 9. Germline lookup yields CDR1 SGHVS and CDR2 FQNEAQ. The CDR3 extends over 15 amino acids. The CDR3 nucleotides are TGTGCCAGCAGCAGCCAGCGGGGCGGTGACAATGAGCAGTTCTTC. This codes for CASSSQRGGDNEQFF.

This chain connects TRBV19 to TRBJ1-4; 7 positions agree with TRBD1. V trimming: 7 bases; J trimming: 3 bases; junction bases outside the gene matches: 8. In germline, CDR1 is LNHDA, CDR2 SQIVND (reference sequence). The CDR3 extends over 15 amino acids. Here the CDR3 DNA reads TGTGCCAGTATGCGAAGGACAGGACCTAATGAAAAACTGTTTTTT. Residues: CASMRRTGPNEKLFF.

The chain combines TRBV28 with TRBJ2-1, with 12 bases matching TRBD2. The CDR3 contains 15 residues. Germline lookup yields CDR1 MDHEN and CDR2 SYDVKM. The V gene end was trimmed by 6 bases and the J gene end by 9 bases; junction bases not matched to a gene: 9. CDR3 loop: CASSLGSSGRGEQFF. DNA of the CDR3: TGTGCCAGCAGCCTAGGGTCTAGCGGGAGGGGTGAGCAGTTCTTC.

This clone was observed once. The rearrangement links TRBV18 to TRBJ2-7, with TRBD2 identical over 10 bases. Germline CDR1 and CDR2: KGHSH and LQKENI. CDR3 length equals 15 residues. Trimming took 6 bases from V and 6 from J; bases not matched to a gene: 11. The CDR3 here is CASSPLAGEGGEQYF. CDR3 nucleotides: TGTGCCAGCTCTCCGCTAGCGGGAGAAGGAGGCGAGCAGTACTTC. The whole variable domain, remainder taken from reference TRBV18 and TRBJ2-7, is NAGVMQNPRHLVRRRGQEARLRCSPMKGHSHVYWYRQLPEEGLKFMVYLQKENIIDESGMPKERFSAEFPKEGPSILRIQQVVRGDSAAYFCASSPLAGEGGEQYFGPGTRLTVT.

The genes are TRBV5-4 and TRBJ2-6; 7 bases align to TRBD1. CDR3 size: 16 residues. Trimming cost V 4 bases and J 0 bases; bases outside gene matches: 4. CDR1 and CDR2 from the germline V gene are SGHNT and YYREEE (reference sequence). CDR3 sequence: CASSMNRGSGANVLTF. The CDR3 nucleotides read TGTGCCAGCAGCATGAACAGGGGCTCTGGGGCCAACGTCCTGACTTTC.